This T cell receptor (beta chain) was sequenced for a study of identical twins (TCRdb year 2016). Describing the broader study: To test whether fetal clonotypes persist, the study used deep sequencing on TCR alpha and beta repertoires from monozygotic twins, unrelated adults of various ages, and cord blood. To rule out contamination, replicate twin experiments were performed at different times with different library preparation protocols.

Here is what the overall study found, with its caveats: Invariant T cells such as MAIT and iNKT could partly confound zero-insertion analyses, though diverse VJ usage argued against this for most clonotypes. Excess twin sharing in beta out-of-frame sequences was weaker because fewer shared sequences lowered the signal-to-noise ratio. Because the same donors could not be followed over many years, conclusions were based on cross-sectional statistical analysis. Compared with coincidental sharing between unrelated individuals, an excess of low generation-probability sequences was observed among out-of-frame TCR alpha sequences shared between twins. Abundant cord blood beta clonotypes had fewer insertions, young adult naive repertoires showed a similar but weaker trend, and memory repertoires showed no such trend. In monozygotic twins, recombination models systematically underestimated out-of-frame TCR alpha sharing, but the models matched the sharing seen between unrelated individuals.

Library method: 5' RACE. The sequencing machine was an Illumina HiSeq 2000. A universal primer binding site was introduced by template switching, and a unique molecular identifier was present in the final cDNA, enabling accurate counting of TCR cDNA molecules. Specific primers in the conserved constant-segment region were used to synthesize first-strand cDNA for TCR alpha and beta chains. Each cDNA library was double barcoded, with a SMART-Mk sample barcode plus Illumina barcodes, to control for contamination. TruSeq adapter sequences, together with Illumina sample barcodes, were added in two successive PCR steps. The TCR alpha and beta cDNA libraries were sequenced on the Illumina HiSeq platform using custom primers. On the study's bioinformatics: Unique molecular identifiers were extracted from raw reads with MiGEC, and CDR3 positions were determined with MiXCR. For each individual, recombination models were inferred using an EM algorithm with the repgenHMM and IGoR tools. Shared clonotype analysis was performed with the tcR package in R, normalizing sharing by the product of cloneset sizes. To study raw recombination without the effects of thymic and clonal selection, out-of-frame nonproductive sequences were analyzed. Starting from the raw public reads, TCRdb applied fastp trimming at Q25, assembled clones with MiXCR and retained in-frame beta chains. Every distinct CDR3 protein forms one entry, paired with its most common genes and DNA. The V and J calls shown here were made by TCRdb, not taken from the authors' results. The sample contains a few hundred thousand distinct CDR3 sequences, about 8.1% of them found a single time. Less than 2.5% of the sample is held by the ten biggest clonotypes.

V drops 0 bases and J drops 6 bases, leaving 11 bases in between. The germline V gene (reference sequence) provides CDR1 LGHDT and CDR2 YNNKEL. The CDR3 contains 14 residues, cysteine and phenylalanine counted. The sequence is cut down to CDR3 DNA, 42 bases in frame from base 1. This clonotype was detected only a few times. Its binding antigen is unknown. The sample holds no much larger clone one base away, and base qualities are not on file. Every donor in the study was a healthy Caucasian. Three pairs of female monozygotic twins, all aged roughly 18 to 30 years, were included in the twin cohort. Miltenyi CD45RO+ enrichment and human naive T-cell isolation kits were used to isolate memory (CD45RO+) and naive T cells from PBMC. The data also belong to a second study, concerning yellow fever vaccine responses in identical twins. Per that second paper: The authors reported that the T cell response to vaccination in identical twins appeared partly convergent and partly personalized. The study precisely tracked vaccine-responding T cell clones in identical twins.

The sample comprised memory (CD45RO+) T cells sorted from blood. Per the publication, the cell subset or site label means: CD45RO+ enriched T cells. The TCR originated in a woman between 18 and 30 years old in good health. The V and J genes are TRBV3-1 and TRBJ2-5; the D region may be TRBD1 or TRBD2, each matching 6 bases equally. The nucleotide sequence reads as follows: TGTGCCAGCAGCCAAGAGACGGGGGCGAAGACCCAGTACTTC. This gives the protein CASSQETGAKTQYF.